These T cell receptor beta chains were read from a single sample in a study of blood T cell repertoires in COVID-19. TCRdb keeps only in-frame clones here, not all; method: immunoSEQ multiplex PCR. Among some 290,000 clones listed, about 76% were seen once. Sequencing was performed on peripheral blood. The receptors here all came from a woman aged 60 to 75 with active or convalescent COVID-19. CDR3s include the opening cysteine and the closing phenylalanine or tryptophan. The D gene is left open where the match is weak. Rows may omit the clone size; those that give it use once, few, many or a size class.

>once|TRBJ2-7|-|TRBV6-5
CASKEDISYEQYF
TGTGCCAGCAAGGAGGATATCTCCTACGAGCAGTACTTC
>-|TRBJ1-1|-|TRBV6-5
CASRYTGNTEAFF
TGTGCCAGCAGGTATACAGGGAACACTGAAGCTTTCTTT
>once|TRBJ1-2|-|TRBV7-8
CASSSTGRIYGYTF
TGTGCCAGCAGCTCCACAGGGAGAATCTATGGCTACACCTTC
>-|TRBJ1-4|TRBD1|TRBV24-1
CATSPRVPGQGVAGEKLFF
TGTGCCACCAGCCCCAGAGTCCCGGGACAGGGGGTGGCGGGTGAAAAACTGTTTTTT
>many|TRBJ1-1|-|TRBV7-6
CASSLAKVRGNTEAFF
TGTGCCAGCAGCTTAGCGAAGGTCAGGGGGAACACTGAAGCTTTCTTT
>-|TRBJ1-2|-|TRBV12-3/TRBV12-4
CASSFARTGHYTF
TGTGCCAGCAGTTTTGCGCGTACAGGGCACTACACCTTC
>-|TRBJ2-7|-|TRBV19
CASSMGGYEQYF
TGTGCCAGTAGTATGGGGGGCTACGAGCAGTACTTC
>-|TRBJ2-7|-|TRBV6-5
CASSSDSTPYEQYF
TGTGCCAGCAGTTCGGACAGTACTCCCTACGAGCAGTACTTC
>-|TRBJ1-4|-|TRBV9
CASSVGGLEEKLFF
TGTGCCAGCAGCGTAGGAGGTCTGGAGGAAAAACTGTTTTTT
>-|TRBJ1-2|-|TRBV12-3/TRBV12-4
CASSFSRYGYTF
TGTGCCAGCAGTTTTTCTCGCTATGGCTACACCTTC
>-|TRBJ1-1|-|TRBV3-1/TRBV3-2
CASSQDSGTEAFF
TGTGCCAGCAGCCAAGATTCCGGGACAGAAGCTTTCTTT
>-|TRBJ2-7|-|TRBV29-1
CSVEGDRLDSYEQYF
TGCAGCGTTGAAGGAGACAGGTTGGACTCCTACGAGCAGTACTTC
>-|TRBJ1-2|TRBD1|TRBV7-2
CASSLTGQGAHGYTF
TGTGCCAGCAGCTTAACGGGACAGGGAGCCCATGGCTACACCTTC
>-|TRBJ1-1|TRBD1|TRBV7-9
CASITTFRGPGNEAFF
TGTGCCAGCATAACCACCTTCAGGGGGCCCGGCAATGAAGCTTTCTTT
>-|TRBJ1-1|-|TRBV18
CASSPRGNSNTEAFF
TGTGCCAGCTCACCACGCGGGAACTCGAACACTGAAGCTTTCTTT
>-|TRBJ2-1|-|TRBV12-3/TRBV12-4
CASSLALSAEQFF
TGTGCCAGCAGTTTAGCGCTTAGCGCTGAGCAGTTCTTC
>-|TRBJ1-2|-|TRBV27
CASSNSRLDYGYTF
TGTGCCAGCAGTAACTCCCGACTGGACTATGGCTACACCTTC
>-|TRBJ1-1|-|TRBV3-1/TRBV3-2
CASSQVQGNTEAFF
TGTGCCAGCAGCCAAGTTCAGGGGAACACTGAAGCTTTCTTT
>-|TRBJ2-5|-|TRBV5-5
CASSYVLEGTQYF
TGTGCCAGCAGCTATGTCCTTGAGGGGACCCAGTACTTC
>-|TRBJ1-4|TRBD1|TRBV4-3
CASSQKPGQGGEKLFF
TGCGCCAGCAGCCAGAAACCTGGACAGGGTGGTGAAAAACTGTTTTTT
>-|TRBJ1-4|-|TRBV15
CATSRDARGGLFF
TGTGCCACCAGCAGAGATGCCCGGGGTGGACTGTTTTTT
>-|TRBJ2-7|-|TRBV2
CASTRTANYEQYF
TGTGCCAGCACGAGGACAGCCAACTACGAGCAGTACTTC
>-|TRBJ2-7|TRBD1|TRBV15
CATSRAMGPTGYEQYF
TGTGCCACCAGCAGAGCAATGGGTCCGACAGGGTACGAGCAGTACTTC
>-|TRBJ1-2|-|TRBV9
CASSARQVNYGYTF
TGTGCCAGCAGCGCAAGACAGGTTAACTATGGCTACACCTTC
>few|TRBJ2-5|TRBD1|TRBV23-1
CASSQSERDRKEETQYF
TGCGCCAGCAGTCAATCGGAGAGGGACAGAAAAGAAGAGACCCAGTACTTC
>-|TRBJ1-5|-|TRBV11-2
CASSGGQSNQPQHF
TGTGCCAGCAGCGGAGGACAGAGCAATCAGCCCCAGCATTTT
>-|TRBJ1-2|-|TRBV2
CASRREIGYTF
TGTGCCAGCAGAAGAGAGATTGGCTACACCTTC
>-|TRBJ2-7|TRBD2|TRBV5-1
CASSLNSGGATYEQYF
TGCGCCAGCAGCTTGAACAGCGGGGGGGCCACCTACGAGCAGTACTTC
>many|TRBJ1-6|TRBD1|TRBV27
CASRPIDRGHNSPLHF
TGTGCCAGCAGACCAATCGACAGGGGTCACAATTCACCCCTCCACTTT
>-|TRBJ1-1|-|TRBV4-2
CASSQDLGGTVNTEAFF
TGTGCCAGCAGCCAAGACTTGGGAGGGACGGTGAACACTGAAGCTTTCTTT
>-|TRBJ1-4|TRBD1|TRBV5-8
CASSLEGTGNEKLFF
TGTGCCAGCAGCTTGGAAGGGACAGGGAATGAAAAACTGTTTTTT
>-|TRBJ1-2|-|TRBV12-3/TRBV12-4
CASSLWGRSGYTF
TGTGCCAGCAGTTTATGGGGGAGGAGTGGCTACACCTTC
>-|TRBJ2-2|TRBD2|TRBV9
CASSGLAGSGAGELFF
TGTGCCAGCAGCGGCCTAGCGGGGAGCGGGGCCGGGGAGCTGTTTTTT
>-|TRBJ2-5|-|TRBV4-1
CASSIRGWATKGETQYF
TGCGCCAGCAGCATTCGAGGGTGGGCGACGAAGGGAGAGACCCAGTACTTC
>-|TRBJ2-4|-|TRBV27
CASSLSAGIAKNIQYF
TGTGCCAGCAGTTTATCTGCAGGAATAGCCAAAAACATTCAGTACTTC
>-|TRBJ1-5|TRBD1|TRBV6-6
CASSYAPGQGPPQHF
TGTGCCAGCAGTTACGCCCCGGGACAGGGCCCGCCCCAGCATTTT
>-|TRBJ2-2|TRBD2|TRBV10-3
CAIRSGTSGGAAGELFF
TGTGCCATCAGGAGCGGGACTAGCGGGGGGGCCGCCGGGGAGCTGTTTTTT
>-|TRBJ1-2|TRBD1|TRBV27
CASSWTGNYGYTF
TGTGCCAGCAGCTGGACAGGGAACTATGGCTACACCTTC
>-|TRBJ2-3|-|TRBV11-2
CASSLVTSIPTDTQYF
TGTGCCAGCAGCTTGGTCACTAGCATCCCCACAGATACGCAGTATTTT
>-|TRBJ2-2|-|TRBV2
CASIPQHPNTGELFF
TGTGCCAGCATTCCACAGCATCCGAACACCGGGGAGCTGTTTTTT
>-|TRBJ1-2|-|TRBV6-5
CASSPDRTYGYTF
TGTGCCAGCAGTCCTGACAGGACGTATGGCTACACCTTC
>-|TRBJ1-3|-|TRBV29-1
CSVAIQSSGNTIYF
TGCAGCGTTGCTATACAGAGCTCTGGAAACACCATATATTTT
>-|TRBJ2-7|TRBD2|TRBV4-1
CASSPWEGTFSYEQYF
TGCGCCAGCAGCCCCTGGGAGGGAACCTTCTCCTACGAGCAGTACTTC
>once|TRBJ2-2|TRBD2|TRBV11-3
CASSLGGGANTGELFF
TGTGCCAGCAGCTTAGGCGGGGGGGCGAACACCGGGGAGCTGTTTTTT
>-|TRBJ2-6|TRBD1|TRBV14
CASSPGTGGFGTGANVLTF
TGTGCCAGCAGTCCCGGGACAGGGGGCTTCGGTACTGGGGCCAACGTCCTGACTTTC
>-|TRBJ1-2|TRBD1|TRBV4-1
CASSQSYTTGPYGYTF
TGCGCCAGCAGCCAAAGTTACACGACAGGGCCCTATGGCTACACCTTC
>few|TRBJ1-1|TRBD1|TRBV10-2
CASSGQVNTEAFF
TGCGCCAGCAGCGGACAGGTGAACACTGAAGCTTTCTTT
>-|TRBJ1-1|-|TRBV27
CASGYQRTNTEAFF
TGTGCCAGCGGCTATCAGCGGACGAACACTGAAGCTTTCTTT
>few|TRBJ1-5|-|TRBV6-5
CASSYSSGHQPQHF
TGTGCCAGCAGTTACTCAAGTGGGCATCAGCCCCAGCATTTT
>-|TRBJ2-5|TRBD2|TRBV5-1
CASCRGSGEYQETQYF
TGCGCCAGCTGCCGGGGGAGCGGGGAGTACCAAGAGACCCAGTACTTC
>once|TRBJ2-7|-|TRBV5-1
CASSPDPQGWQYF
TGCGCCAGCAGCCCTGACCCTCAGGGTTGGCAGTACTTC